The sequence of this T cell receptor beta chain was determined in a study of T cells in Graves' hyperthyroidism and ophthalmopathy. Study outcomes and limitations: Most clonotypes expanded in the thyroid (above 0.001) were also present in blood.

What was amplified from RNA transcripts were TCR beta CDR3 regions. The HTBI primer set drove a first-round RT-PCR of the TCR CDR3. TCRdb re-called the multiplex PCR reads with MiXCR, one entry per CDR3 protein. The sample yields hundreds of thousands of distinct CDR3 sequences, around a sixth seen once. The CDR3 totals 16 residues. V was pared by 1 base and J by 7 bases, with 11 bases of the junction left unmatched. Per the germline V gene, CDR1 is SGHRS and CDR2 is YFSETQ. This clonotype was recorded a few times. Its specificity is unknown. Newly diagnosed hyperthyroidism patients aged 18 to 65 years had disease lasting under 2 months. Diagnostic decisions used clinical symptoms, serum thyroxine and TRAb, thyroid ultrasound and orbital computed tomography. Blood sampling occurred at first hyperthyroidism diagnosis, ahead of any ophthalmopathy symptoms.

Sequencing was done on a sample of blood. The chain is built from TRBV5-1 and TRBJ2-5; 9 nucleotides line up with TRBD2. The receptor's source is a woman aged 45-60 years with Graves' hyperthyroidism that later progressed to Graves' ophthalmopathy. CDR3 in amino acids: CASSLNSGGYKTTQYF. CDR3 DNA: TGCGCCAGCAGCTTGAATAGCGGGGGATACAAGACGACCCAGTACTTC.